The 25 T cell receptor beta chains in this list originate from one sample, sequenced in a study of OX40 agonist ivuxolimab in advanced cancers. Sequenced by immunoSEQ multiplex PCR; TCRdb stores in-frame clones only, minus some. The table lists roughly 56,000 clones, approximately 84% of them singletons. The sample here was CD4+ or CD8+ T cells sorted from blood, taken in a trial of the OX40 agonist ivuxolimab. These receptors came from an adult with an advanced solid tumor such as melanoma, head and neck, liver or kidney cancer.

The chain carries TRBV10-3 and TRBJ2-2, with D tentatively TRBD1 (5 bases). The CDR3 has 14 amino acids. V lost 6 bases and J lost 3, with 11 bases in between. Germline loops: CDR1 ENHRY, CDR2 SYGVKD. CDR3 amino acids: CAIREGQDTGELFF. The CDR3 DNA reads TGTGCCATCAGGGAAGGACAAGACACCGGGGAGCTGTTTTTT.

This chain links TRBV7-9 with TRBJ2-7; the D gene is possibly TRBD1 (6 bases). Germline V gene sequence: CDR1 SEHNR, CDR2 FQNEAQ (reference sequence). The CDR3 runs 13 residues. V was trimmed by 10 bases and J by 0 bases, leaving 13 bases between them. In nucleotides, the CDR3 is TGTGCCACTCAGGGGATGGGCTCCTACGAGCAGTACTTC. Translating it yields CATQGMGSYEQYF.

This clone is a singleton in its sample. The V gene is TRBV2, the J gene TRBJ1-6; 9 nucleotides line up with TRBD1. V gave up 8 bases and J gave up 7 bases; unmatched junction bases: 9. CDR3 length equals 15 residues. The germline V gene encodes CDR1 SNHLY and CDR2 FYNNEI. DNA of the CDR3: TGTGCCAGCGGTAGCCCGGGACAGGGCAATTCACCCCTCCACTTT. This encodes CASGSPGQGNSPLHF.

V is TRBV7-9 and J is TRBJ2-1; D might be TRBD2 (5 bases). The CDR3 is 14 residues long. Germline V gene sequence: CDR1 SEHNR, CDR2 FQNEAQ (reference sequence). Trimming removed 2 bases at V and 15 bases at J, with 20 bases between. This CDR3 reads CASSLYGVGDWVFF. The CDR3 DNA follows: TGTGCCAGCAGCTTATATGGGGTGGGAGATTGGGTGTTCTTC.

The rearrangement uses TRBV9 and TRBJ1-1; 7 bases are shared with TRBD1. The germline V gene has CDR1 SGDLS and CDR2 YYNGEE. The CDR3 totals 15 residues. The J segment lost 0 bases and the V segment lost 4 bases, leaving 6 bases of the junction unmatched. CDR3 loop: CASSPPDRLNTEAFF. In DNA form, the CDR3 reads TGTGCCAGCAGCCCGCCGGACAGGTTGAACACTGAAGCTTTCTTT.

This clone came up a few times. The V and J genes are TRBV13 and TRBJ2-3; D may match TRBD1 or TRBD2 (6 bases each). The CDR3 sequence is 17 residues long. The germline gives CDR1 PRHDT, CDR2 FYEKMQ (reference sequence). V dropped 4 bases and J dropped 2 bases, with 19 bases sitting between them. CDR3 amino acids: CASSWTLEGGPTDTQYF. Written as DNA, the CDR3 is TGTGCCAGCAGCTGGACTTTGGAGGGGGGTCCCACAGATACGCAGTATTTT. Complete variable domain (other parts from reference TRBV13 and TRBJ2-3): AAGVIQSPRHLIKEKRETATLKCYPIPRHDTVYWYQQGPGQDPQFLISFYEKMQSDKGSIPDRFSAQQFSDYHSELNMSSLELGDSALYFCASSWTLEGGPTDTQYFGPGTRLTVL.

The chain joins TRBV6-5 to TRBJ1-2; 12 nucleotides match TRBD1. This CDR3 has 14 residues. V shed 8 bases, J shed 4 bases, and the junction held 5 bases outside the gene matches. Germline CDR1 MNHEY, CDR2 SVGAGI. CDR3 region: CASGTGGVFYGYTF. The CDR3, as DNA: TGTGCCAGCGGGACAGGGGGCGTTTTCTATGGCTACACCTTC.

The J gene is TRBJ2-2, the V gene TRBV5-6, with TRBD2 as a possible D gene (6 bases). The CDR3 is made up of 16 amino acids. V was trimmed by 1 base and J by 5 bases, leaving 15 bases between them. Germline V gene sequence: CDR1 SGHDT, CDR2 YYEEEE. The CDR3 DNA sequence: TGTGCCAGCAGCTTGAGACTGGGAGGAGGGACCGGGGAGCTGTTTTTT. It yields the protein CASSLRLGGGTGELFF.

This clone was seen only a few times. This chain connects TRBV2 to TRBJ2-3; a weak D match, TRBD1 (6 bases). The CDR3 is made up of 13 amino acids. The germline V and J ends were trimmed by 6 bases and 2 bases, with 9 bases remaining between them. Germline-derived CDR1 and CDR2 are SNHLY and FYNNEI. Here the CDR3 reads CASSRDNTDTQYF. The CDR3 DNA follows: TGTGCCAGCAGCCGGGACAACACAGATACGCAGTATTTT.

This clone was recorded a few times. CDR3 nucleotides: TGTGCCAGTAGTACAGGGGACGGGAACAATGAGCAGTTCTTC. Amino acids: CASSTGDGNNEQFF. The V gene is TRBV19, the J gene TRBJ2-1; D may be TRBD1 (6 bases). Trimming took 4 bases from V and 5 from J, leaving 12 bases between them. This CDR3 spans 14 amino acids. CDR1 is LNHDA, CDR2 SQIVND, per germline (reference sequence).

The chain couples TRBV10-3 to TRBJ2-1, with 8 bases lining up with TRBD2. Trimming removed 2 bases from V and 5 bases from J; junction bases left unmatched: 11. Germline CDR1 ENHRY, CDR2 SYGVKD. This CDR3 has 17 amino acids. CDR3 residues: CAISEPTGREEHNEQFF. CDR3 nucleotide sequence: TGTGCCATCAGTGAGCCCACGGGGCGGGAGGAACACAATGAGCAGTTCTTC.

The chain recombines TRBV7-6 with TRBJ2-3, with TRBD2 identical over 7 bases. This CDR3 spans 14 amino acids. V gave up 0 bases and J gave up 5 bases; unmatched junction bases: 2. Per germline, CDR1 SGHVS and CDR2 FNYEAQ. CDR3 nucleotides: TGTGCCAGCAGCTTAGCCCCTAGCGGAGATACGCAGTATTTT. Encoded protein: CASSLAPSGDTQYF.

The chain links TRBV21-1 to TRBJ2-7; TRBD2 was called by the table and not checked on the DNA. TRBV21-1 has pseudogene status. This CDR3 has 14 residues. The CDR3 region is CASSLDGTPYEQYF. In nucleotides, the CDR3 is TGTGCCAGCAGTCTTGACGGGACTCCCTACGAGCAGTACTTC.

This clone has only one observation. This chain joins TRBV7-6 and TRBJ1-1, with D hard to call. V lost 5 bases to trimming and J lost 2 bases, with 15 bases between them. The germline gives CDR1 SGHVS, CDR2 FNYEAQ. The CDR3 extends over 15 amino acids. The CDR3 DNA reads as TGTGCCAGCAGCCCCGAGATCCGCGGAAACACTGAAGCTTTCTTT. Protein sequence: CASSPEIRGNTEAFF.

The V call is TRBV7-9, the J call TRBJ2-5; TRBD2 agrees at 8 bases. The CDR3 spans 14 residues. The junction had 5 bases not matched to a gene; V was cut back by 3 bases and J by 5 bases. CDR1 is SEHNR and CDR2 is FQNEAQ in the germline V gene (reference sequence). CDR3 residues: CASSFSGGKETQYF. In DNA form, the CDR3 reads TGTGCCAGCAGCTTCTCGGGGGGGAAGGAGACCCAGTACTTC. Complete variable domain (other parts from reference TRBV7-9 and TRBJ2-5): DTGVSQNPRHKITKRGQNVTFRCDPISEHNRLYWYRQTLGQGPEFLTYFQNEAQLEKSRLLSDRFSAERPKGSFSTLEIQRTEQGDSAMYLCASSFSGGKETQYFGPGTRLLVL.

V gene TRBV27 combines with J gene TRBJ2-3; D might be TRBD2 (5 bases). The CDR3 covers 13 residues. Germline V gives CDR1 MNHEY, CDR2 SMNVEV (reference sequence). The V and J ends lost 6 bases and 3 bases respectively, with 10 bases between them. CDR3 DNA: TGTGCCAGCAGGACACTAGTGACAGATACGCAGTATTTT. It encodes CASRTLVTDTQYF.

The V and J genes are TRBV11-3 and TRBJ2-1; D could derive from TRBD1 or TRBD2 (6 bases each). CDR1 is SGHNT, CDR2 YENEEA, per germline. V was shortened by 4 bases and J by 7 bases, with 11 bases between the two germline ends. The CDR3 extends over 13 amino acids. This CDR3 reads CASSYGGLNEQFF. As DNA, the CDR3 is TGTGCCAGCAGCTATGGGGGGCTGAATGAGCAGTTCTTC.

The chain carries TRBV13 and TRBJ1-1; 7 bases agree with TRBD1. Germline trimming cut 4 bases from V and 7 bases from J; bases unmatched to any gene: 18. This CDR3 contains 17 residues. Germline-derived CDR1 and CDR2 are PRHDT and FYEKMQ (reference sequence). The CDR3 nucleotides are TGTGCCAGCAGCTCCTCATTCCCCATCCGGGACAGAATTGAAGCTTTCTTT. Translation gives CASSSSFPIRDRIEAFF.

The gene calls are TRBV18 and TRBJ1-3, with D unclear. The CDR3 length is 17 residues. The ends were cut back, 0 bases at V and 0 bases at J, with 12 bases in the middle. Germline V gives CDR1 KGHSH, CDR2 LQKENI. CDR3 residues: CASSPPVTSNSGNTIYF. The CDR3 nucleotides read TGTGCCAGCTCACCACCGGTTACATCCAACTCTGGAAACACCATATATTTT. Full variable domain (remainder filled in from reference TRBV18 and TRBJ1-3): NAGVMQNPRHLVRRRGQEARLRCSPMKGHSHVYWYRQLPEEGLKFMVYLQKENIIDESGMPKERFSAEFPKEGPSILRIQQVVRGDSAAYFCASSPPVTSNSGNTIYFGEGSWLTVV.

V gene TRBV6-5 combines with J gene TRBJ2-1; D possibly corresponds to TRBD2 (6 bases). CDR3 size: 13 residues. Germline CDR1 is MNHEY and CDR2 is SVGAGI. V was clipped by 2 bases and J by 13 bases, with 15 bases between them. CDR3: CASSYTPFGTQFF. The CDR3 nucleotides read TGTGCCAGCAGTTACACCCCTTTCGGGACTCAGTTCTTC.

This clone is a singleton in its sample. The chain uses TRBV5-4 and TRBJ2-5, with D perhaps matching TRBD1 (5 bases). The CDR3 has 14 residues. CDR1 is SGHNT, CDR2 YYREEE, per germline (reference sequence). Trimming left V 4 bases short and J 4 bases short, with 14 bases between. The CDR3 protein is CASSRGGAGETQYF. DNA for the CDR3: TGTGCCAGCAGCCGAGGTGGGGCCGGAGAGACCCAGTACTTC.

As concerns this clone: The identical CDR3 is also encoded by other nucleotide sequences in the sample. The rearrangement joins TRBV5-4 to TRBJ1-1, with a weak D call TRBD1 (6 bases). Germline V gives CDR1 SGHNT, CDR2 YYREEE (reference sequence). CDR3 size: 15 residues. Trimming took off 2 bases at V and 0 bases at J, with 11 bases between the two ends. CDR3 protein: CASSLIRGLNTEAFF. Here the CDR3 DNA reads TGTGCCAGCAGCTTAATCAGGGGATTGAACACTGAAGCTTTCTTT.

This chain connects TRBV19 to TRBJ2-2; 8 bases map to TRBD2. Germline CDR1 reads LNHDA; CDR2 reads SQIVND (reference sequence). The CDR3 spans 16 residues. J gave up 5 bases and V 7 bases, and 12 bases lay outside the gene matches. The CDR3 reads CASMPYAGGGTGELFF. The CDR3, as DNA: TGTGCCAGTATGCCCTATGCGGGAGGAGGGACCGGGGAGCTGTTTTTT.

V and J are TRBV6-1 and TRBJ2-7, with D possibly being TRBD1 (5 bases). This CDR3 comprises 13 residues. Per the germline V gene, CDR1 is MNHNS and CDR2 is SASEGT. V lost 0 bases and J 7 bases, leaving 10 bases between the germline ends. Here the CDR3 reads CASSEAAGLEQYF. The CDR3 DNA sequence: TGTGCCAGCAGTGAAGCTGCAGGGCTGGAGCAGTACTTC.

V is TRBV5-4 and J is TRBJ2-7, with 12 bases lining up with TRBD2. Per germline, CDR1 SGHNT and CDR2 YYREEE (reference sequence). This CDR3 contains 16 residues. Trimming took 0 bases from V and 5 from J; bases not matched to a gene: 6. The CDR3 loop reads CASSLATSGRYDEQYF. DNA of the CDR3: TGTGCCAGCAGCTTGGCCACTAGCGGGAGGTACGACGAGCAGTACTTC.